These T cell receptor beta chains were read from a single sample in a study of cytomegalovirus exposure and HLA in healthy donors. Clones were sequenced by immunoSEQ multiplex PCR, and TCRdb holds only the in-frame ones, with some missing. This sample yields about 160,000 clones, of which approximately 80% are seen a single time; around 7% belongs to the top ten. The sample comprised PBMCs. The receptors were gathered from a woman in her thirties or forties in good health and CMV-seropositive. Both conserved end residues are part of each CDR3.

CDR3 protein | J gene | V gene
CASAWIGGRTEAFF | TRBJ1-1 | TRBV7-2
CASSPTGPTDGYTF | TRBJ1-2 | TRBV18
CASSYDQGYEQYF | TRBJ2-7 | TRBV6-5
CASSLGSSSGPTGELFF | TRBJ2-2 | TRBV27
CASSSGGRTDTQYF | TRBJ2-3 | TRBV6-1
CASSASGLAPYNEQFF | TRBJ2-1 | TRBV7-6
CASSVRAFNEQFF | TRBJ2-1 | TRBV19
CASSSPGQGAEEQYF | TRBJ2-7 | TRBV27
CASRERPGIDGNQPQHF | TRBJ1-5 | TRBV6-1
CDSSRDYTSWTSFF | TRBJ1-1 | TRBV11-2
CAWSPDGQRSPLHF | TRBJ1-6 | TRBV30
CAWSGDRRDEQYF | TRBJ2-7 | TRBV30
CASSRIGTGLNTGELFF | TRBJ2-2 | TRBV5-4
CASSLGMGYEQYF | TRBJ2-7 | TRBV28
CASSQGRGNQPQHF | TRBJ1-5 | TRBV6-1
CSAAGQSFATNEKLFF | TRBJ1-4 | TRBV29-1
CASIRGTANTEAFF | TRBJ1-1 | TRBV6-6